The 6 T cell receptor beta chains in this list originate from one sample, sequenced in a study of blood T cell repertoires in COVID-19 (dated by TCRdb to 2020 to 2021). Libraries were constructed by the immunoSEQ multiplex PCR assay. In its TCRdb copy, this immuneACCESS table keeps in-frame sequences only and misses some clones. Where compared with another copy, unresolved V genes explain less than half of these, and the others have no known cause. This sample holds around 270,000 clones; around 81% were observed only once. 15% to 19% of the sample goes to the ten largest clones. The sequenced material came from peripheral blood. The receptor set was obtained from a person aged 70 to 85 with COVID-19, enrolled during active disease.

The V and J genes are TRBV28 and TRBJ2-3, with 9 bases aligning to TRBD2. Trimming took 6 bases from V and 1 from J; bases not matched to a gene: 5. Germline CDR1 and CDR2: MDHEN and SYDVKM. The CDR3 contains 15 residues. CDR3 amino acids: CASSIVAGGTDTQYF. For the CDR3, the DNA is TGTGCCAGCAGCATAGTAGCGGGGGGCACAGATACGCAGTATTTT.

V usage is TRBV6-5 and J usage is TRBJ2-1; TRBD2 aligns across 9 bases. Germline V gene sequence: CDR1 MNHEY, CDR2 SVGAGI. Trimming at V came to 10 bases and at J to 8 bases, leaving 15 bases not matched to a gene. CDR3 length equals 15 residues. CDR3 sequence (DNA): TGTGCCACCTCGTTGGGTAGCGGGGGAGTATATGAGCAGTTCTTC. It is translated as CATSLGSGGVYEQFF.

This chain connects TRBV11-3 to TRBJ2-3; 9 bases are a match to TRBD2. Unmatched junction bases numbered 12, after V lost 4 bases and J lost 1 base. The CDR3 spans 18 residues. Germline V gene sequence: CDR1 SGHNT, CDR2 YENEEA. This CDR3 reads CASSSTAGGPSGTDTQYF. DNA of the CDR3: TGTGCCAGCAGCTCCACCGCGGGAGGGCCATCGGGCACAGATACGCAGTATTTT.

This clone was recorded only once. This chain connects TRBV9 to TRBJ2-2; maybe TRBD1 (5 bases). CDR3 length: 14 amino acids. Germline V gives CDR1 SGDLS, CDR2 YYNGEE. The V gene lost 0 bases and the J gene lost 4 bases, with 7 bases spanning the gap. CDR3 in DNA: TGTGCCAGCAGCGTAGGGACACTCACCGGGGAGCTGTTTTTT. Protein: CASSVGTLTGELFF.

The chain joins TRBV28 to TRBJ1-2; possibly TRBD1 for D (6 bases). The ends were cut back, 2 bases at V and 5 bases at J, with 12 bases in the middle. This CDR3 is 14 amino acids long. CDR1 is MDHEN and CDR2 is SYDVKM in the germline V gene. DNA for the CDR3: TGTGCCAGCAGTTTAATAGGGGGTACATATGGCTACACCTTC. Translation: CASSLIGGTYGYTF.

The genes are TRBV6-4 and TRBJ2-3; TRBD1 might be the D (6 bases). Germline CDR1 MRHNA, CDR2 SNTAGT. Between the trimmed V and J ends, which lost 2 bases and 3 bases, there was a span of 12 bases. The CDR3 runs to 15 residues. CDR3 loop: CASSDTGQGTDTQYF. CDR3 nucleotides: TGTGCCAGCAGTGACACGGGGCAGGGGACAGATACGCAGTATTTT.